This T cell receptor (beta chain) is drawn from a study of long-term antiretroviral therapy in people with HIV (dated by TCRdb to between 2021 and 2024). With respect to the entire study: Collection of the earliest samples took place about a decade ahead of the 2015 WHO recommendation for immediate ART, at a time when ART was typically delayed until CD4 counts fell. A retrospective serial study tested whether changes in peripheral blood TRB repertoire composition and diversity were associated with ART initiation and durable HIV suppression. The cohort contributed 150 to 200 cryopreserved PBMC samples from 30 adults with confirmed HIV infection, collected serially over a mean of approximately six years (range 1-12). Of the roughly 31 participants with HIV, fewer than twelve were female. No cross-contamination during QIAcube processing was seen in test extractions of a monoclonal T-cell line run alongside roughly 30 polyclonal samples. The full study reports these points: No data were available on ART adherence, viral resistance or therapy changes, limiting inferences about post-ART repertoire changes. Narrower CDR3 length ranges were observed in HIV repertoires than in controls, and an antigen-experienced repertoire with only a slight naive shift after ART was suggested by the network structure. Starting ART was linked to a significant rise in TRB diversity, yet even with long-term ART the diversity remained significantly lower than in transplant donor controls. Expanded TRB clones identified before ART initiation dominated the repertoire at all time points, although this dominance fluctuated and declined in many PLHIV after ART. Because cell numbers in pre-ART samples were limited, unsorted PBMC were profiled instead of sorted CD4+ and CD8+ T cells. The samples were dated from about 2004 to 2018, and the ART regimens that were used may be less effective than current ART regimens. Because PBMC availability was limited, only the TCR beta chain was sequenced, with no alpha chain pairing.

Points on this clone: Its target antigen remains unknown. The record has no base qualities; no much larger clone is one base away.

The CDR3 sequence holds 15 residues, the cysteine and phenylalanine included. The sequence is cut down to CDR3 DNA, 45 bases in frame from base 1. V is cut by 1 base and J by 0 bases, and the space between the germline ends is 9 bases. CDR1 and CDR2 were assigned from the germline V gene as SGHTA and FQGNSA. Participants were included only if at least one PBMC sample before ART initiation and at least two post-ART samples were available. Treatment was received in the United States of America by all participants with HIV. Cryopreserved samples of roughly 0.85-11 million PBMC were thawed and washed before DNA extraction. At the time of the earliest PBMC sample, participants with HIV were aged between about 23 and 54 years. PBMC samples from each participant spanned 1-4 timepoints before ART initiation and 2-8 timepoints after ART initiation, with a median of 7 samples. For every participant, serial HIV viral load, CD4+ T-cell count, ART history and demographic data were obtained. A Qiagen kit on a QIAcube was used to extract genomic DNA from unsorted PBMC, with samples processed in batches of 12.

Sequencing of the TRB variable region was done with the immunoSEQ hsTCRB v3.0 assay at survey level resolution. A depth of about 35,000-55,000 T-cell genomes per sample was targeted for TRB sequencing. Pooled TRB libraries were sequenced on an Illumina MiSeq with a v3 150-cycle kit. As for the authors' bioinformatics: Analysis of repertoires was carried out in R inside a reproducible Nextflow workflow spanning QC, data transformation and analysis. LymphoSeq2, an R package for exploring AIRR-Seq data, was used to implement custom analyses. Several samples that produced fewer than 5000 total TRB sequences were removed, so 188 HIV repertoires were analyzed. Among the 180 to 200 retained HIV repertoires, about 59 were collected before ART initiation and about 130 were collected after ART initiation. Each repertoire was downsampled to 5000 TRB nucleotide sequences, and summary statistics were averaged across 100 downsampling iterations. Only TRB sequences with CDR3 regions of at least seven amino acids were retained for analysis. Diversity was assessed using a clonality score derived from Shannon entropy and using the Gini coefficient. In the repertoire networks, any two of the top 5000 CDR3 amino acid sequences were connected whenever the two sequences differed by an edit distance of one. GLIPH2 predicted antigen specificity groups and MHC restriction for TRB CDR3 amino acid sequences. To flag known CMV, EBV, HIV or tissue antigen associations, CDR3 amino acid sequences were matched against VDJdb and McPAS-TCR. Pre-ART, post-ART and control groups were compared with Wilcoxon signed-rank tests and Holm-Bonferroni correction. In TCRdb, the immuneACCESS table is reduced to in-frame sequences with V and J assigned. These tables do not hold every clone; where another copy was compared, an unresolved V gene accounts for under half, and the others remain unexplained. D and trimming were read from the DNA, whereas the V and J calls and clone size are those reported in that table. Here the sample has 15,000 or so clones; roughly 88% occur a single time. The ten biggest clones cover less than 8% of the sample.

Sample: unsorted PBMCs, taken 0.4 years after starting antiretroviral therapy. This receptor was identified in a man aged 25 to 40 with HIV. The chain is encoded by TRBV7-2 joined to TRBJ2-5; too little of a D gene remains to name it. For the CDR3, the sequence is CASSLGVAYQETQYF. The DNA sequence is TGTGCCAGCAGCTTAGGGGTAGCTTACCAAGAGACCCAGTACTTC.